This T cell receptor (beta chain) was documented in a study of cytomegalovirus exposure and HLA in healthy donors. Study-wide background: Tens of millions of unique TCR sequences came from HLA-typed donors in an early release.

Trimming pared 7 bases from V and 2 bases from J, leaving 19 bases between. From germline, CDR1 is SGHNT and CDR2 YYREEE (reference sequence). This CDR3 comprises 15 residues. General observations from the study: A reported reduction in N-insertions relative to the approximately 670-donor mean was seen in an Asian-associated ancestry cluster in a later analysis. The study reported that TCR beta sequences accurately predicted HLA-A and HLA-B alleles in most subjects. Earlier analysis found most TCR beta V segments productive about 87% or about 30% of the time.

A word on this clone: Its antigen remains unknown.

The study ran its PCR with 60 Vbeta and 13 Jbeta primers. The assay was immunoSEQ multiplex PCR, and TCRdb's table has in-frame clones only and misses some. In total, the table holds 50,000 or so clones. The V gene is TRBV5-4, the J gene TRBJ2-7, with D maybe TRBD2 (6 bases). Sequencing was performed on PBMCs. The source of this sequence is a woman between 18 and 29 years old in good health and CMV-seronegative. The CDR3 DNA is TGTGCCAGCCTCCCTCGCGGCGGGACCGCCTACGAGCAGTACTTC. Protein sequence: CASLPRGGTAYEQYF.